The 18 T cell receptor beta chains below all came from one sample that was sequenced in a study of shared clonotypes between healthy human individuals. TCRdb's copy holds only in-frame clones and misses some; the assay was immunoSEQ multiplex PCR. Of over a million clones in the sample, about 80% were seen once. The sequencing input was memory CD4+ T cells from PBMCs. Described subset: CD45RA-negative fraction. These receptors originate from a man aged 18 to 30 in good health. Some clones in this sample may be carry-over from other donors' samples.

This chain uses TRBV7-9 with TRBJ2-7, with D maybe TRBD2 (5 bases). CDR1 and CDR2 from the germline V gene are SEHNR and FQNEAQ (reference sequence). Trimming removed 5 bases from V and 3 bases from J, with 14 bases in between. CDR3 length equals 14 residues. CDR3 protein: CASSPPSRVYEQYF. Written as DNA, the CDR3 is TGTGCCAGCAGCCCACCGTCGAGGGTCTACGAGCAGTACTTC.

This clone was found a few times. The chain recombines TRBV27 with TRBJ1-2; D uncertain. V gave up 3 bases and J gave up 8 bases, with 16 bases separating them. The CDR3 spans 14 residues. Germline CDR1 reads MNHEY; CDR2 reads SMNVEV (reference sequence). CDR3 sequence reads: CASSFLGFRNGYTF. The CDR3 DNA follows: TGTGCCAGCAGTTTTTTAGGGTTCCGTAACGGCTACACCTTC.

The chain employs TRBV2 and TRBJ2-7, with TRBD1 identical over 7 bases. With V trimmed by 6 bases and J by 5 bases, 10 bases remained unmatched. The germline CDR1 and CDR2 sequences are SNHLY and FYNNEI. This CDR3 has 14 residues. The CDR3 spells CASSPTGSSNEQYF. CDR3 bases: TGTGCCAGCAGCCCGACAGGGTCGTCCAACGAGCAGTACTTC.

The rearrangement uses TRBV7-3 and TRBJ2-2, with a weak D call TRBD1 (5 bases). V dropped 1 base and J dropped 6 bases, with 9 bases sitting between them. Germline V gives CDR1 SGHTA, CDR2 FQGTGA. The CDR3 is 14 amino acids. The CDR3: CASSLNQGPGELFF. CDR3 DNA sequence: TGTGCCAGCAGCTTAAATCAGGGTCCCGGGGAGCTGTTTTTT.

The chain combines TRBV6-5 with TRBJ2-7; 10 bases match TRBD1. Trimming took 5 bases from V and 5 from J; bases not matched to a gene: 6. CDR3 length: 14 amino acids. In germline, CDR1 is MNHEY, CDR2 SVGAGI. The DNA for the CDR3 is TGTGCCAGCAGTGCGGGACAGGGGTTAAACGAGCAGTACTTC. Translation gives CASSAGQGLNEQYF.

This clone has only one observation. J is TRBJ1-2 and V is TRBV28; possibly TRBD1 for D (6 bases). Germline V gene data show CDR1 as MDHEN and CDR2 as SYDVKM. V lost 4 bases, J lost 3 bases, and 21 bases lay in between. There are 17 residues in the CDR3. CDR3 DNA: TGTGCCAGCAGTTCCCTCCTAGGCAGGGGATCTCACTATGGCTACACCTTC. Translated: CASSSLLGRGSHYGYTF.

This clone has only one observation. The chain uses TRBV2 and TRBJ2-3, with 12 bases matching TRBD1. Germline V CDR1 and CDR2: SNHLY, FYNNEI. J lost 2 bases, V lost 5 bases, and 5 bases had no gene match. The length of the CDR3 is 16 residues. The CDR3 is CASSPGTGGPTDTQYF. The CDR3 bases are TGTGCCAGCAGTCCCGGGACAGGGGGCCCCACAGATACGCAGTATTTT.

The chain links TRBV27 to TRBJ1-2; possible D gene TRBD1, 5 bases. The CDR3 runs 13 residues. V was trimmed by 4 bases and J by 10 bases, leaving 16 bases between them. Germline CDR1 reads MNHEY; CDR2 reads SMNVEV (reference sequence). The DNA of the CDR3 is TGTGCCAGCAGTTCCTGGGCAGGGAGCGTCTACACCTTC. Translation: CASSSWAGSVYTF.

This clone was recorded a few times. J is TRBJ1-2 and V is TRBV11-3, with D uncertain. CDR1 and CDR2 (germline): SGHNT, YENEEA. V lost 1 base to trimming and J lost 5 bases, with 14 bases between them. The CDR3 consists of 15 residues. This CDR3 reads CASSLVSSPGYGYTF. In nucleotides, the CDR3 is TGTGCCAGCAGCTTAGTTTCCTCCCCGGGGTATGGCTACACCTTC.

This chain uses TRBV29-1 with TRBJ2-1, with 16 bases fitting TRBD2. Germline CDR1 is SQVTM and CDR2 is ANQGSEA. V gave up 5 bases and J gave up 10 bases; unmatched junction bases: 2. The length of the CDR3 is 13 residues. CDR3 amino acids: CSVRGLAGGEQFF. The CDR3 nucleotides read TGCAGCGTTAGGGGACTAGCGGGAGGGGAGCAGTTCTTC.

This clone has only one observation. The rearrangement joins TRBV28 to TRBJ1-1, with unresolved D. This CDR3 spans 14 amino acids. Germline loops: CDR1 MDHEN, CDR2 SYDVKM. Trimming pared 7 bases from V and 6 bases from J, leaving 18 bases between. The CDR3 reads CASKGFKGVPEAFF. The CDR3, as DNA: TGTGCCAGCAAAGGTTTTAAAGGCGTACCTGAAGCTTTCTTT. Complete variable domain (other parts from reference TRBV28 and TRBJ1-1): DVKVTQSSRYLVKRTGEKVFLECVQDMDHENMFWYRQDPGLGLRLIYFSYDVKMKEKGDIPEGYSVSREKKERFSLILESASTNQTSMYLCASKGFKGVPEAFFGQGTRLTVV.

V is TRBV14 and J is TRBJ2-2; D perhaps matches TRBD1 (6 bases). Germline V gene data show CDR1 as SGHDN and CDR2 as FVKESK. V was cut by 7 bases and J by 1 base, with 13 bases left in between. The CDR3 consists of 15 residues. The CDR3 nucleotides read TGTGCCAGCAAACCGTTAGGGGGGAACACCGGGGAGCTGTTTTTT. It specifies CASKPLGGNTGELFF. The variable domain in full, completed from reference TRBV14 and TRBJ2-2, reads EAGVTQFPSHSVIEKGQTVTLRCDPISGHDNLYWYRRVMGKEIKFLLHFVKESKQDESGMPNNRFLAERTGGTYSTLKVQPAELEDSGVYFCASKPLGGNTGELFFGEGSRLTVL.

The V and J genes are TRBV4-2 and TRBJ2-6; 9 bases match TRBD2. There are 18 residues in the CDR3. J lost 0 bases, V lost 4 bases, and 7 bases had no gene match. Germline assignment: CDR1 LGHNA and CDR2 YNFKEQ. CDR3 coding DNA: TGTGCCAGCAGCCCCGTGGGGCGGGAGGGCTCTGGGGCCAACGTCCTGACTTTC. Translation gives CASSPVGREGSGANVLTF.

The chain has TRBV5-1 and TRBJ2-7, with TRBD1 matching over 10 bases. The CDR3 totals 14 residues. V trimming: 7 bases; J trimming: 7 bases; junction bases outside the gene matches: 11. CDR1 and CDR2 (germline): SGHRS, YFSETQ. The CDR3: CASRATGGAKEQYF. The CDR3 DNA is TGCGCCAGCCGGGCGACAGGGGGCGCGAAAGAGCAGTACTTC.

The chain carries TRBV28 and TRBJ2-2, with 10 bases lining up with TRBD2. V shed 4 bases and J 7 bases; nucleotides not matched to a gene: 6. The CDR3 covers 15 residues. Germline lookup yields CDR1 MDHEN and CDR2 SYDVKM. The CDR3 reads CASSSSGSGVGELFF. The CDR3 DNA reads TGTGCCAGCAGTTCTAGCGGGAGCGGTGTCGGGGAGCTGTTTTTT.

The CDR3 nucleotides read TGTGCCAGCAGCAGGCGGGACGAGCAGTACTTC. The encoded protein is CASSRRDEQYF. This chain connects TRBV5-6 to TRBJ2-7, with TRBD2 as a possible D gene (5 bases). Germline assignment: CDR1 SGHDT and CDR2 YYEEEE. The CDR3 runs 11 residues. The V end lost 4 bases, the J end lost 5 bases, and 7 bases lay between the germline ends.

The chain couples TRBV27 to TRBJ1-1; D possibly corresponds to TRBD1 (5 bases). V shed 3 bases and J shed 5 bases, with 16 bases lying between them. Germline CDR1 and CDR2: MNHEY and SMNVEV (reference sequence). This CDR3 is 15 amino acids long. The CDR3 nucleotides are TGTGCCAGCAGTTTCGGGCTGCCAGGGAGGACTGAAGCTTTCTTT. Translating it yields CASSFGLPGRTEAFF.

This clone came up a few times. The chain combines TRBV20-1 with TRBJ1-5; D is perhaps TRBD1 (5 bases). CDR1 is DFQATT, CDR2 SNEGSKA, per germline (reference sequence). The CDR3 length is 11 residues. Here the CDR3 reads CRTGGNQPQHF. The CDR3 coding sequence is TGCAGAACGGGGGGGAATCAGCCCCAGCATTTT.